This section outlines one T cell receptor beta chain sequence together with its context. The antigen is undetermined. The PCR was carried out with 60 Vbeta primers and 13 Jbeta primers. Produced via immunoSEQ multiplex PCR; TCRdb's table is partial and in-frame only. The sample yields about 87,000 clones, roughly 72% seen once. The germline CDR1 and CDR2 sequences are MDHEN and SYDVKM. J lost 7 bases, V lost 6 bases, and 8 bases had no gene match. The CDR3 is 14 amino acids. The entry originates in a study of cytomegalovirus exposure and HLA in healthy donors. Findings and caveats of the study: A later look showed TCR association rates differing by HLA locus, highest for DRB1 and lowest for HLA-C.

Specimen: PBMCs. This clonotype was obtained from a man in his thirties or forties in good health and CMV-seropositive. This chain connects TRBV28 to TRBJ2-1; TRBD2 matches at 8 bases. CDR3 residues: CASSLLGGGNEQFF. Here the CDR3 DNA reads TGTGCCAGCAGCCTCCTCGGGGGGGGGAATGAGCAGTTCTTC.